These T cell receptor beta chains were read from a single sample in a study of T cells in Graves' hyperthyroidism and ophthalmopathy. TCRdb recomputed calls from the multiplex PCR reads with MiXCR, one row per CDR3 protein. The repertoire consists of fewer than 500,000 distinct CDR3 sequences, with approximately 15% occurring once and the leading ten covering around 21%. The sample comprised blood. Receptor source: a man younger than 40 with Graves' hyperthyroidism that later progressed to Graves' ophthalmopathy. Each CDR3 is given with its conserved first and last residue. D genes are given only for firm matches. Expanded clones get a size class; other rows say once, few or many, or leave the size out.

TRBJ1-2	few	NA	TRBV15	TGTGCCACCAGGCCTCTGGAAGGGTGGAACTATGGCTACACCTTC	CATRPLEGWNYGYTF
TRBJ2-4	many	NA	TRBV11-2	TGTGCCAGCAGCTTCGAGGGAGGTGGCAAAAACATTCAGTACTTC	CASSFEGGGKNIQYF
TRBJ1-5	few	NA	TRBV19	TGTGCCAGTAGTATGGAGGGACAAAATAGCAATCAGCCCCAGCATTTT	CASSMEGQNSNQPQHF
TRBJ1-1	many	NA	TRBV7-2	TGTGCCAGCAGCTTAGGACAAACTACTGGCCCTGAAGCTTTCTTT	CASSLGQTTGPEAFF
TRBJ2-7	many	TRBD2	TRBV30	TGTGCCTGGAGTCGGGGGGAGATATCCTACGAGCAGTACTTC	CAWSRGEISYEQYF
TRBJ2-3	NA	TRBD1	TRBV5-1	TGCGCCAGCAGCTTGGAGGGGGCGAAGGTAGATACGCAGTATTTT	CASSLEGAKVDTQYF
TRBJ2-3	NA	NA	TRBV3-1	TGTGCCAGCAGCCGGTCAGGGGATACGCAGTATTTT	CASSRSGDTQYF
TRBJ1-1	NA	NA	TRBV19	TGTGCCAGTAGTAAGTCGCAACAGGGTCGAACTGAAGCTTTCTTT	CASSKSQQGRTEAFF
TRBJ1-4	few	TRBD1	TRBV11-2	TGTGCCAGCAGCTTAGCCAGGGGGCAGGCAACTAATGAAAAACTGTTTTTT	CASSLARGQATNEKLFF
TRBJ2-3	few	TRBD1	TRBV25-1	TGTGCCAGCAGTGAAAAATATGGGGACAGGGGTTCTAGCACAGATACGCAGTATTTT	CASSEKYGDRGSSTDTQYF
TRBJ2-7	NA	TRBD1	TRBV6-2/TRBV6-3	TGTGCCAGCAGAGCCGGGACAGGTACCTACGAGCAGTACTTC	CASRAGTGTYEQYF
TRBJ2-1	NA	NA	TRBV9	TGTGCCAGCAGCGGAACCGGGACGGTCTCCTACAATGAGCAGTTCTTC	CASSGTGTVSYNEQFF
TRBJ1-5	NA	NA	TRBV30	TGTGCCTGGAGTGTCGATGGGAATCAGCCCCAGCATTTT	CAWSVDGNQPQHF
TRBJ1-5	NA	TRBD1	TRBV19	TGTGCCAGTAGTACCAGGACAGGGGGCCAGGGGAATCGTCAGCCCCAGCATTTT	CASSTRTGGQGNRQPQHF
TRBJ2-5	many	TRBD2	TRBV5-6	TGTGCCAGCAGAGGCGCATTTAGCGGGGGCTTTGGGACCCAGTACTTC	CASRGAFSGGFGTQYF
TRBJ2-2	NA	NA	TRBV10-1	TGCGCCAGCAGTGATCAGCGGACTAACACCGGGGAGCTGTTTTTT	CASSDQRTNTGELFF
TRBJ2-3	many	NA	TRBV13	TGTGCCAGCAGCCCCACACAGGGTACCACAGATACGCAGTATTTT	CASSPTQGTTDTQYF
TRBJ1-2	many	TRBD1	TRBV9	TGTGCCAGCAGCGAGGGGACCGGGACAGAGCTTTTTTATGGCTACACCTTC	CASSEGTGTELFYGYTF
TRBJ1-1	NA	NA	TRBV19	TGTGCCAGTAGTATTTCTGTGACAGGGAACACTGAAGCTTTCTTT	CASSISVTGNTEAFF
TRBJ2-7	many	NA	TRBV5-1	TGCGCCAGCAGCTTAAGGGGACGGACTGGCGACGAGCAGTACTTC	CASSLRGRTGDEQYF
TRBJ1-4	NA	TRBD1	TRBV6-1	TGTGCCAGCAGTAGACCCCAGGTGGAGGGGGCGTCGGCTATTGGAGAAAAACTGTTTTTT	CASSRPQVEGASAIGEKLFF
TRBJ2-7	NA	NA	TRBV7-8	TGTGCCAGCAGCTTAGCGCACGACCACGAGCAGTACTTC	CASSLAHDHEQYF
TRBJ1-4	few	NA	TRBV7-9	TGTGCCAGCAGCTTAGCCGGAGGGGGGACGGAAAAACTGTTTTTT	CASSLAGGGTEKLFF
TRBJ2-7	many	NA	TRBV9	TGTGCCAGCAGCGGGGACGGCTACGAGCAGTACTTC	CASSGDGYEQYF
TRBJ1-2	few	NA	TRBV14	TGTGCCAGCAGCCAAGAATTGGTAAGGGCCAACTATGGCTACACCTTC	CASSQELVRANYGYTF
TRBJ2-3	many	TRBD1	TRBV20-1	TGCAGTGCCCTAGTCAGGGGGTTAGATACGCAGTATTTT	CSALVRGLDTQYF
TRBJ2-3	many	NA	TRBV30	TGTGCCTGGAGTGTACCCCCTCCTTATACGCAGTATTTT	CAWSVPPPYTQYF
TRBJ2-7	NA	NA	TRBV28	TGTGCCAGCAGCCCTTCCGGGGCCTACGGGCAGTACTTC	CASSPSGAYGQYF
TRBJ2-7	many	NA	TRBV11-2	TGTGCCAGCAGCATGGGATCCGGGCCTTACGAGCAGTACTTC	CASSMGSGPYEQYF
TRBJ2-4	few	NA	TRBV19	TGTGCCAGTAGTGCGAGCGGACTAGCCAAAAACATTCAGTACTTC	CASSASGLAKNIQYF
TRBJ1-4	few	NA	TRBV19	TGTGCCAGTATGAGGATAGCAACTAATGAAAAACTGTTTTTT	CASMRIATNEKLFF
TRBJ2-7	many	NA	TRBV5-1	TGCGCCAGCAGCTTGGAGGGACACCTCTACGAGCAGTACTTC	CASSLEGHLYEQYF
TRBJ2-5	NA	TRBD2	TRBV6-5	TGTGCCAGCAGTTACTGGGAGGGTAGCGGGGTCAAAGAGACCCAGTACTTC	CASSYWEGSGVKETQYF
TRBJ2-5	few	TRBD2	TRBV7-7	TGTGCCAGCAGCATGACTAGCGGGGGGGCCCTGGAGACCCAGTACTTC	CASSMTSGGALETQYF
TRBJ2-7	many	TRBD1	TRBV10-2	TGCGCCAGCAGCAATGGACAGGGGGCCTCCTACGAGCAGTACTTC	CASSNGQGASYEQYF
TRBJ2-5	NA	NA	TRBV20-1	TGCAGTGCCCGGCGGGCAGTACAAGAGACCCAGTACTTC	CSARRAVQETQYF
TRBJ1-2	many	TRBD1	TRBV29-1	TGCAGCGTTGAAGAAGGCACAGGGGGCGGAGGTGGCTACACCTTC	CSVEEGTGGGGGYTF
TRBJ1-5	many	TRBD1	TRBV2	TGTGCCAGCAGTATTGGACAGGGGGGACGGTACAATCAGCCCCAGCATTTT	CASSIGQGGRYNQPQHF
TRBJ1-1	NA	NA	TRBV14	TGTGCCAGCAGCCAAGATCGTTCGAGAAGCACTGAAGCTTTCTTT	CASSQDRSRSTEAFF
TRBJ2-2	many	NA	TRBV2	TGTGCCAGCAGCCACAGGGAATCGGGCGGGGAGCTGTTTTTT	CASSHRESGGELFF
TRBJ2-1	few	NA	TRBV4-1	TGCGCCAGCAGCCAAGAGGCAGGGGACAATGAGCAGTTCTTC	CASSQEAGDNEQFF
TRBJ2-7	NA	TRBD1	TRBV7-9	TGTGCCAGCAGCTTAATGGCCCGGACAGGGGGCGAGCAGTACTTC	CASSLMARTGGEQYF
TRBJ2-3	few	NA	TRBV5-5	TGTGCCAGCAGCCCACCGACAGGAACAGATACGCAGTATTTT	CASSPPTGTDTQYF
TRBJ2-1	many	NA	TRBV25-1	TGTGCCAGCAGTGAATATCACAGGGAGGGAGGGAATGAGCAGTTCTTC	CASSEYHREGGNEQFF
TRBJ1-4	many	NA	TRBV6-6	TGTGCCAGCAGTTACTCAACCCGGGCCTCCGGTGAAAAACTGTTTTTT	CASSYSTRASGEKLFF
TRBJ1-5	few	NA	TRBV20-1	TGCAGTGTTGCCACCTCGACCCAAAGCAATCAGCCCCAGCATTTT	CSVATSTQSNQPQHF
TRBJ2-5	NA	TRBD1	TRBV20-1	TGCAGTGGCCCCATCAGGGGGTCGGAGACCCAGTACTTC	CSGPIRGSETQYF
TRBJ1-6	NA	NA	TRBV20-1	TGCAGTGCCGCGAGGGCAGGTCAATCCTATAATTCACCCCTCCACTTT	CSAARAGQSYNSPLHF
TRBJ1-4	few	NA	TRBV11-3	TGTGCCAGCAGCTTATTGACAGCAACTAATGAAAAACTGTTTTTT	CASSLLTATNEKLFF
TRBJ1-6	many	NA	TRBV3-1	TGTGCCAGCAGCAGGGGGTCAGATAATTCACCCCTCCACTTT	CASSRGSDNSPLHF
TRBJ2-2	few	NA	TRBV25-1	TGTGCCAGCAGTGAATCATCGGGGACCGGGGAGCTGTTTTTT	CASSESSGTGELFF
TRBJ2-2	NA	NA	TRBV9	TGTGCCAGCAGCCCTCGACGGGTGAGGAGTGGCACCGGGGAGCTGTTTTTT	CASSPRRVRSGTGELFF
TRBJ2-3	many	TRBD2	TRBV24-1	TGTGCCACCAGGCCTAGCGGGGGCACAGATACGCAGTATTTT	CATRPSGGTDTQYF
TRBJ1-2	NA	TRBD1	TRBV18	TGTGCCAGCTCACCGGACAGGGAGGGTGGCTACACCTTC	CASSPDREGGYTF
TRBJ1-6	few	TRBD1	TRBV5-1	TGCGCCAGCAGCCGGACAGGGAATAATTCGCCCCTCCACTTT	CASSRTGNNSPLHF
TRBJ1-5	NA	NA	TRBV4-1	TGCGCCAGCAGCCCGGGGCCTAATAGCAATCAGCCCCAGCATTTT	CASSPGPNSNQPQHF
TRBJ1-1	many	NA	TRBV20-1	TGCAGTGCTCGGGGAGGGGCGCAGAACACTGAAGCTTTCTTT	CSARGGAQNTEAFF
TRBJ2-3	many	TRBD1	TRBV5-1	TGCGCCAGCAGCTTGGACCTGGACAGGGGGACAGATACGCAGTATTTT	CASSLDLDRGTDTQYF
TRBJ2-1	few	TRBD1	TRBV20-1	TGCAGTGCTAAGGGGACAGGGGAAAATGAGCAGTTCTTC	CSAKGTGENEQFF